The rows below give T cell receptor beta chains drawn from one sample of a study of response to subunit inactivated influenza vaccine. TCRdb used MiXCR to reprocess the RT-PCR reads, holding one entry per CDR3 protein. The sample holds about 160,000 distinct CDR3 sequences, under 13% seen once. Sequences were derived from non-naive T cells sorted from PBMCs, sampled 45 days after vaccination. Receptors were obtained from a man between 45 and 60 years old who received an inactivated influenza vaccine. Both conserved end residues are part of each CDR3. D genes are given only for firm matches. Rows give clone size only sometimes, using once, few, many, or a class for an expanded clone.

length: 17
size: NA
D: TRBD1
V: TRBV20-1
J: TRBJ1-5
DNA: TGCAGTGCTAGATCCGGGACAGAAATGGGGGGCAATCAGCCCCAGCATTTT
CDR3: CSARSGTEMGGNQPQHF

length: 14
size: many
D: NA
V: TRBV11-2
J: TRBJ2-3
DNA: TGTGCCAGCAGCTTAGAATCATCTAGGATCGCGCAGTATTTT
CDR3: CASSLESSRIAQYF

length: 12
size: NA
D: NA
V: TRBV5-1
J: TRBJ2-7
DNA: TGCGCCAGCAGCGAGAACCACTACGAGCAGTACTTC
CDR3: CASSENHYEQYF

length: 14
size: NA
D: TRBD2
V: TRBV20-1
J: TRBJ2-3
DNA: TGCAGTGCTGAGACTAGCGGGGGGGCAGATACGCAGTATTTT
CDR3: CSAETSGGADTQYF

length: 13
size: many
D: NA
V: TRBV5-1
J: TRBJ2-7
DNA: TGCGCCAGCACACGGAGCCGCGCCCACGAGCAGTACTTC
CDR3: CASTRSRAHEQYF

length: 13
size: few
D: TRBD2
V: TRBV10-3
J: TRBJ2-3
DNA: TGTGCCGTGGCCGTTAGCGGGAGTGATACGCAGTATTTT
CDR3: CAVAVSGSDTQYF

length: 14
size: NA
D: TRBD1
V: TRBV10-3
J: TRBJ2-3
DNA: TGTGCCACTACAGGGGGCTTCTCGGCAGATACGCAGTATTTT
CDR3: CATTGGFSADTQYF

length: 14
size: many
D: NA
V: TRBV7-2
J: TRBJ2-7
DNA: TGTGCCAGCAGCTTAGCGTCATCCGGAGGGGAGCAGTACTTC
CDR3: CASSLASSGGEQYF

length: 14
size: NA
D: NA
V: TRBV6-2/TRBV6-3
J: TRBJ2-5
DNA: TGTGCCAGCAATTCCCGGGGGACCCAAGAGACCCAGTACTTC
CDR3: CASNSRGTQETQYF

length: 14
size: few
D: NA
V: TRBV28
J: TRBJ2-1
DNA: TGTGCCAGCAGTCCCCCGAGGGGCTACAATGAGCAGTTCTTC
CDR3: CASSPPRGYNEQFF

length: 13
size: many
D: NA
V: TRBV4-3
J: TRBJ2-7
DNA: TGCGCCAGCAGCCAAGATCTGCAGGGCGAGCAGTACTTC
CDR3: CASSQDLQGEQYF

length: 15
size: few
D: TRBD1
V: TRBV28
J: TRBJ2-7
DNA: TGTGCCAGCAGTTCGCGGGGGACAGGGGACTACGAGCAGTACTTC
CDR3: CASSSRGTGDYEQYF

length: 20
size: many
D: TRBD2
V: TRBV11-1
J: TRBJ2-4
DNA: TGTGCCAGCAGCCTCCGGGCGGGGGGTCCATACTCGAAGGTCAAAAACATTCAGTACTTC
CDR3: CASSLRAGGPYSKVKNIQYF

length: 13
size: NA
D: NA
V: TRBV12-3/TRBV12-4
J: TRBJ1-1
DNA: TGTGCCAGCAGTTTGGAGTTAAGTACTGAAGCTTTCTTT
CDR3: CASSLELSTEAFF

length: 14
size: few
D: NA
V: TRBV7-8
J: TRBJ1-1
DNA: TGTGCCAGCAGCTTAGTTGTGGGAAACACTGAAGCTTTCTTT
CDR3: CASSLVVGNTEAFF

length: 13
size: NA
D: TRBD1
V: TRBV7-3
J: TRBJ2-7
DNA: TGTGCCAGCAGCTTATCAGGGGGTAGCGAGCAGTACTTC
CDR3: CASSLSGGSEQYF

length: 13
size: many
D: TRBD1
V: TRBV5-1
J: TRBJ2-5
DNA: TGCGCCAGCAGACCCGGGACAGGGGAGACCCAGTACTTC
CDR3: CASRPGTGETQYF

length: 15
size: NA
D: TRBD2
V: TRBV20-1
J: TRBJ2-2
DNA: TGCAGTGCTTCCCGTAGCGGGAGGAACACCGGGGAGCTGTTTTTT
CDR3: CSASRSGRNTGELFF

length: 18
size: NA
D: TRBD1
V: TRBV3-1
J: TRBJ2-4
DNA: TGTGCCATCAACCTGGGAGAGGGGGCGTTTGTTGACAAAAACATTCAGTACTTC
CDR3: CAINLGEGAFVDKNIQYF

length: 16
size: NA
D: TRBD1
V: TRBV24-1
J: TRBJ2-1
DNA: TGTGCCACCAGTGAACCTTCAGGGGGCCGGGGTCGTGAGCAGTTCTTC
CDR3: CATSEPSGGRGREQFF

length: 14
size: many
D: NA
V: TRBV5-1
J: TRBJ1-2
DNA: TGCGCCAGCAGCCGGGCGGACCGCGGCTATGGCTACACCTTC
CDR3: CASSRADRGYGYTF

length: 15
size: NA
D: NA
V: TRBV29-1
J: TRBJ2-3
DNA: TGCAGCGTTGACCAGGGATACCTGGTGGAGGGTACGCAGTATTTT
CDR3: CSVDQGYLVEGTQYF

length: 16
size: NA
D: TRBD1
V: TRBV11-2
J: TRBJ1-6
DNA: TGTGCCAGCAGCAACAGGGGCTTGGGTATTAATTCACCCCTCCACTTT
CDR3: CASSNRGLGINSPLHF

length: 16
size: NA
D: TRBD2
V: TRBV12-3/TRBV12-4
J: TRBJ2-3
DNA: TGTGCCAGCAGTGTCTTAGCGGGGGGGCTCCCAGATACGCAGTATTTT
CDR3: CASSVLAGGLPDTQYF

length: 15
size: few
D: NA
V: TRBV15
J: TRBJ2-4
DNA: TGTGCCACCAGCAGAGACGGACTTGGAACCAACATTCAGTACTTC
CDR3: CATSRDGLGTNIQYF

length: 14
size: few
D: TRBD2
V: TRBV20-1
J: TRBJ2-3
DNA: TGCAGTGCCGAACGGACTAGCGAGACAGATACGCAGTATTTT
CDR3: CSAERTSETDTQYF

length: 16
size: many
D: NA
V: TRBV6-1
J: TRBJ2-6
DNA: TGTGCCAGCAGTGAAGTTTTTTGGGCTGGGGCCAACGTCCTGACTTTC
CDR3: CASSEVFWAGANVLTF

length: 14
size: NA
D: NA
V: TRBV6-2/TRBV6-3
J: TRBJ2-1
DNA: TGTGCCAGCAACCCGGACAGCCTTTTTTTTGAGCAGTTCTTC
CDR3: CASNPDSLFFEQFF

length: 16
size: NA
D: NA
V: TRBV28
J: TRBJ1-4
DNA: TGTGCCACCTGGGGCCAGGGCCTTGGGACTAATGAAAAACTGTTTTTT
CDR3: CATWGQGLGTNEKLFF

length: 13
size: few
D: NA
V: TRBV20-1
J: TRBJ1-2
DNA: TGCAGTGCTAGAACCGGGACGGACTATGGCTACACCTTC
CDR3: CSARTGTDYGYTF

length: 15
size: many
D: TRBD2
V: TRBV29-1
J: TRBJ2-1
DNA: TGCAGCGTTGATACTAGCGGGAGCTCCTACAATGAGCAGTTCTTC
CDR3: CSVDTSGSSYNEQFF

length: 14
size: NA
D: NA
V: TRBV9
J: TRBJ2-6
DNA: TGTGCCAGCAGCGTACGGGCGGGGGCCAACGTCCTGACTTTC
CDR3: CASSVRAGANVLTF

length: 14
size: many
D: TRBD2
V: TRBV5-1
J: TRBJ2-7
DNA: TGCGCCAGCCGACCATTCGCGGGAGGGTACGAGCAGTACTTC
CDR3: CASRPFAGGYEQYF

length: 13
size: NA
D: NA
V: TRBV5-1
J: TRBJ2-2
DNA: TGCGCCAGCAGCTTGGAGGGCCCCGGGGAGCTGTTTTTT
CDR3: CASSLEGPGELFF

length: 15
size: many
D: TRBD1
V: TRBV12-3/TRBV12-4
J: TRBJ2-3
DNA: TGTGCCAGCAGCCCCGGGACAGGGGTCACAGATACGCAGTATTTT
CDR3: CASSPGTGVTDTQYF

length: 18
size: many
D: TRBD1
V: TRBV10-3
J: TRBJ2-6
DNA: TGTGCCATCAGAGGCGGACAGGGGGCATCGTCCGGGGCCAACGTCCTGACTTTC
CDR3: CAIRGGQGASSGANVLTF

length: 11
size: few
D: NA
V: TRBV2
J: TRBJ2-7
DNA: TGTGCCAGCCTTGGGGGAAGGGAGCAGTACTTC
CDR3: CASLGGREQYF

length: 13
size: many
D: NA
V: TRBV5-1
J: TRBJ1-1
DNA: TGCGCCAGCAGCTTTGCAGGGCAGACTGAAGCTTTCTTT
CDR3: CASSFAGQTEAFF

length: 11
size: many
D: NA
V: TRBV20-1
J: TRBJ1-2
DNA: TGCAGTGCTAGCCCCAACTATGGCTACACCTTC
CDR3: CSASPNYGYTF

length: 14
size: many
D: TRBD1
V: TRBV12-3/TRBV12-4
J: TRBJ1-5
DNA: TGTGCCAGCATGATACAGGGGGCCGGTCAGCCCCAGCATTTT
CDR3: CASMIQGAGQPQHF

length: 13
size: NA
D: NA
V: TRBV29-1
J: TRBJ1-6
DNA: TGCAGCGTTGAGGAGGGGACGAATTCACCCCTCCACTTT
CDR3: CSVEEGTNSPLHF

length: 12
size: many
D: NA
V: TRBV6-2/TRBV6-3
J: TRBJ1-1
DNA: TGTGCCAGCAGGAGGGGTATTGGTGAAGCTTTCTTT
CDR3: CASRRGIGEAFF

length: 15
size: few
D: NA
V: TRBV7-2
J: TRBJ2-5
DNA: TGTGCCAGCAGCTTAGCGGGGTGGAATCGGGAGACCCAGTACTTC
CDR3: CASSLAGWNRETQYF

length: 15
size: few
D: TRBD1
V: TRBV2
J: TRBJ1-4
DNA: TGTGCCAGCAGACGACAGGGGGGACTCGGAGAAAAACTGTTTTTT
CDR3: CASRRQGGLGEKLFF

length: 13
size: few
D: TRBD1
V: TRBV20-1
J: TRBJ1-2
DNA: TGCAGTGGAGAGACAGGGGCGGCCTATGGCTACACCTTC
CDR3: CSGETGAAYGYTF

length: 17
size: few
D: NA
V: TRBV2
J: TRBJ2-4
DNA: TGTGCCAGCAGTGACAGTTTGACGTTGGGAGGCAAAAACATTCAGTACTTC
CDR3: CASSDSLTLGGKNIQYF

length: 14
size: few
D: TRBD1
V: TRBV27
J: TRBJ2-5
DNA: TGTGCCAGCAGTTACAGGGGGCGTCAAGAGACCCAGTACTTC
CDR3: CASSYRGRQETQYF

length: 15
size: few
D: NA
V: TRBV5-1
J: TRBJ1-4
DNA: TGCGCCAGCAGCTTGGCGGGGAGGGGGAATGAAAAACTGTTTTTT
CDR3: CASSLAGRGNEKLFF

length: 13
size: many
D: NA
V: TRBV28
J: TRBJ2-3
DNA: TGTGCCAGCACCTTGGGCCGGGGAGATACGCAGTATTTT
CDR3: CASTLGRGDTQYF

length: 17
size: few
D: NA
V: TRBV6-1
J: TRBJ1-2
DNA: TGTGCCAGCAGTGAAGCGCCCACAAGTTGGGGAGTGGGTGGCTACACCTTC
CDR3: CASSEAPTSWGVGGYTF

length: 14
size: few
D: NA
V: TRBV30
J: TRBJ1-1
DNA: TGTGCCTGGGGGCGGGGGGGCTCGAACACTGAAGCTTTCTTT
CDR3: CAWGRGGSNTEAFF

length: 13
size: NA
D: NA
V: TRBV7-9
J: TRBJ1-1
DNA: TGTGCCAGCAGCCACCTCGGGCCTTCGAAAGCTTTCTTT
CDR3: CASSHLGPSKAFF

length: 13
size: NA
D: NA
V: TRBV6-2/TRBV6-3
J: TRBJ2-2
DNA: TGTGCCAGCAGCCTTACGGAATCCGGGGAGCTGTTTTTT
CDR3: CASSLTESGELFF

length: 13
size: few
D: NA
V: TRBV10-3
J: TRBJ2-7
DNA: TGTGCCATCAGTCAAGTGGAGCGCTACGAGCAGTACTTC
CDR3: CAISQVERYEQYF

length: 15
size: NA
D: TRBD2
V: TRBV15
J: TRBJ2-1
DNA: TGTGCCACCAGCGGGAGGACTAGCGGGGGAATTGAGCAGTTCTTC
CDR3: CATSGRTSGGIEQFF

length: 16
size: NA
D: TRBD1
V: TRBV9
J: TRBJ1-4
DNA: TGTGCCAGCAGCCCAAGAACCGGGACAGCAGGTGAAAAACTGTTTTTT
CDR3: CASSPRTGTAGEKLFF

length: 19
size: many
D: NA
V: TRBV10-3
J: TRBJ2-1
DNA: TGTGCCATCAGTGAGTCGGTGCGTCCAGGGGCGAGCTCCTACAATGAGCAGTTCTTC
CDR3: CAISESVRPGASSYNEQFF

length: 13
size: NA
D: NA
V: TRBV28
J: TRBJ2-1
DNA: TGTGCCAGCAGACGGGGGAGCGACAATGAGCAGTTCTTC
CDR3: CASRRGSDNEQFF

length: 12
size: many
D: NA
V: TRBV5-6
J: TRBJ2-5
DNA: TGTGCCAGCAGTACGCTCCGGGAGACCCAGTACTTC
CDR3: CASSTLRETQYF

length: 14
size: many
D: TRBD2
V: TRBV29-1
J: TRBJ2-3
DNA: TGCAGCGTTGAGATCGGGGGGGCCACAGATACGCAGTATTTT
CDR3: CSVEIGGATDTQYF